This T cell receptor beta chain was sequenced during a study of T-cell reconstitution after alpha-beta-depleted transplantation in children. Germline lookup yields CDR1 DFQATT and CDR2 SNEGSKA (reference sequence). The CDR3 is made up of 15 amino acids. V dropped 5 bases and J dropped 2 bases, with 18 bases sitting between them. Unique molecular identifiers were used to barcode this TCRbeta library. TCRdb re-analysed the PCR reads in MiXCR, keeping a single row per CDR3 protein. The sample has approximately 240,000 distinct CDR3 sequences; about a tenth are singletons. This specimen consisted of PBMCs from the stem cell graft donor, obtained from the stem cell graft. The sequence derives from a human donor who donated a stem cell graft to a child with acute lymphoblastic leukemia. The chain couples TRBV20-1 to TRBJ1-2; a possible D gene is TRBD1 (6 bases). CDR3 region: CSAPINRALNYGYTF. The CDR3 coding sequence is TGCAGTGCTCCTATTAACAGGGCTTTGAACTATGGCTACACCTTC.